Included here is one T cell receptor (beta chain) sequence, with context. Its target antigen remains unknown. No qualities accompany the bases; no much larger clone lies one base away. Taken from cysteine to phenylalanine, the CDR3 has 11 residues. Left in the record is the CDR3 DNA by itself, 33 bases read in frame from the first base. CDR1 SQVTM and CDR2 ANQGSEA were looked up in the germline V gene. Trimming removed 3 bases from V and 2 bases from J, leaving 4 bases between the germline ends. The data are from a study of persistence of HIV-infected CD4 T cells (dated by TCRdb to about 2020). Describing the broader study: CMV- and HIV-1 Gag-responding CD4+ T cells were isolated from ART-treated individuals so that antigen-driven clonal expansion of HIV-1-infected cells could be examined. Suppressive ART had been received by participants for a median of roughly 8 years. Peripheral blood samples of up to roughly 200 mL were taken at multiple time points, with the exception of two participants who underwent leukapheresis at a single time point. The clonality of all cells in each sorted population was measured by TCRbeta sequencing, and the clonality of infected cells was measured by proviral sequencing. For the TCR cluster analysis across participants, 8 participants were included for CMV and more than 5 participants for Gag. General findings and caveats noted by the study authors: Only a small number of individuals took part in the study, and the range of antigens tested was limited. Bulk TCR analyses could not be restricted to the rare CMV-responding cells that actually carried HIV-1 proviruses. Significantly lower TCRbeta richness was observed in CMV- and Gag-responding cells than in anti-CD3/anti-CD28-responding cells, and higher oligoclonality was observed in CMV-responding cells than in CD3/CD28-stimulated and Gag-responding cells. Within the same sorted populations, TCR oligoclonality correlated with proviral oligoclonality. Antigen-responding cells were enriched for expanded CDR3beta sequences that were degenerate, which suggests that CD4+ responses to CMV and Gag underwent convergent selection.

This specimen's treatment or condition label, interpreted: suppressive antiretroviral therapy. A pool of overlapping HIV-1 Gag 15-mer peptides was used at about 0.96 ug per peptide per mL for cell stimulation. Nonresponding CD40L-negative CD69-negative CD45RO-high memory CD4+ T cells were sorted as memory populations depleted of antigen-responding cells. Participants were HIV-1-infected adults who started suppressive ART during chronic infection. For at least 4 years, the participants' plasma HIV-1 RNA had been undetectable, below 50 copies/mL. To be included, a participant needed positive CMV serology and a CD4+ T cell count above 400 cells/uL. Before stimulation, PBMCs were isolated using density centrifugation and then depleted of CD8+ T cells. Stimulation of CD8-depleted PBMCs was carried out for approximately 17 hours with anti-CD28/CD49d costimulation, CD40-blocking antibody and enfuvirtide, to prevent new infections. Sorting was done on either a Beckman Coulter MoFlo Legacy or an XDP sorter, and propidium iodide was used to exclude dead cells. The QIAamp DNA Mini Kit was used for genomic DNA extraction from samples above one million cells, and the Quick-DNA Microprep Kit was used otherwise.

The immunoSEQ hsTCRB assay version 4 in survey mode was used to sequence TCRbeta repertoires from genomic DNA. For TCRbeta sequencing, genomic DNA was diluted to roughly 10 ng/uL, with up to 1 ug used per sample. Per the authors' processing: TCRbeta data analysis was done in ImmunoSeq Analyzer 3.0, and diversity was calculated on productive nucleotide rearrangements. Using the Immunarch R package, lower-bound TCR diversity was estimated with the improved Chao index and clonality was estimated with the Gini coefficient. When different nucleotide rearrangements encoded the same CDR3beta amino acid sequence, each rearrangement was treated as a distinct clonotype. Differential abundance analysis identified TCRbeta sequences significantly enriched in antigen-responding cells relative to anti-CD3/anti-CD28-activated cells. TCRs were clustered by predicted peptide-MHC specificity with GLIPH2, both within individual participants and across merged participant data sets. TCRdb retrieved this table from immuneACCESS and kept in-frame rearrangements only. Not all clones are present; in checked studies, unresolved V genes account for under half, and no reason is known for the remainder. V and J calls and clone size are as listed in that table; D and trimming were resolved from the DNA. This sample lists tens of thousands of clones; roughly 77% were detected once. 1.5% to 2% of the sample rests with the top ten.

Sample: CD4+ T cells sorted from PBMCs after roughly 17-hour stimulation, taken from a patient who received antiretroviral therapy. According to the study, the label for this sample's cell subset or site signals: CD40L-CD69- CD45RO-high memory CD4 T cells not responding to Gag peptides. The TCR originated in an adult man with HIV who was CMV-seropositive. The rearrangement combines TRBV29-1 with TRBJ1-1, with the D gene not confidently named. The CDR3 reads as follows: CSVDANTEAFF. The nucleotide sequence is given as TGCAGCGTTGACGCTAACACTGAAGCTTTCTTT.